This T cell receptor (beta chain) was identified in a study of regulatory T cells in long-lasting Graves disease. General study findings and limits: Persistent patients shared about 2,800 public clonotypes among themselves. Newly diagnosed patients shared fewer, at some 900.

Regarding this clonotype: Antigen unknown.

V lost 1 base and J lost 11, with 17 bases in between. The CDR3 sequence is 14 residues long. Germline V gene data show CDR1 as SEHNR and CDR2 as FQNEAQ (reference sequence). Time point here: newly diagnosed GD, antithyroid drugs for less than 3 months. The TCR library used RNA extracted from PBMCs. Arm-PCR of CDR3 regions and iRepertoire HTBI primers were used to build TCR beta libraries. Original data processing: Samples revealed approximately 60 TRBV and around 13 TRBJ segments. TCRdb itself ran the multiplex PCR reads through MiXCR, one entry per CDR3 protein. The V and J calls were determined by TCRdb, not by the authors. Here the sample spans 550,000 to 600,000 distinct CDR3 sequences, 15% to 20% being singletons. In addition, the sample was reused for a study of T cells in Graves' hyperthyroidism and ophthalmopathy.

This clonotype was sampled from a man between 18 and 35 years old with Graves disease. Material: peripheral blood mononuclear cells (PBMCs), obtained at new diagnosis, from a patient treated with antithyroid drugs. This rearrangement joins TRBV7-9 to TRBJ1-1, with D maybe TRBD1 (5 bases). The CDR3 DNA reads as TGTGCCAGCAGCTTAGGCGAGACTCGGGACTGGGCTTTCTTT. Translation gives CASSLGETRDWAFF.